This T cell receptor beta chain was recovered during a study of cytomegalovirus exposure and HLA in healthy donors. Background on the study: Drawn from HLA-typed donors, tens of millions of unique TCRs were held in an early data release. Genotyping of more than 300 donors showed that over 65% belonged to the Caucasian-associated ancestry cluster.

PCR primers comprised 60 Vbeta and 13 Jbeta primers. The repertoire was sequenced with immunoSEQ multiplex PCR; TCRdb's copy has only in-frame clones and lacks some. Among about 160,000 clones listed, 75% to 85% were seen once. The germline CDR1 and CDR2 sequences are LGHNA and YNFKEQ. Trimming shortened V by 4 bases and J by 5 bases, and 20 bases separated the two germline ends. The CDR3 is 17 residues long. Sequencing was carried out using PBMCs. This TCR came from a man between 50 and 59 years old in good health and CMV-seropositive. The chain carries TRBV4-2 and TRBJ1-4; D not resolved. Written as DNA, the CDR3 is TGTGCCAGCAGCCCCCAGGTGGACGCTAGCATGAATGAAAAACTGTTTTTT. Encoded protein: CASSPQVDASMNEKLFF.